These 22 T cell receptor beta chains came from one sample sequenced in a study of cytomegalovirus exposure and HLA in healthy donors. The PCR employed 60 Vbeta primers together with 13 Jbeta primers. Assay: immunoSEQ multiplex PCR; the TCRdb copy retains only in-frame clones and omits some. The data show 100,000 to 150,000 clones, about four fifths seen once. Sample: PBMCs. These receptor sequences come from a woman aged 40 to 50 in good health and CMV-seropositive.

The chain links TRBV18 to TRBJ1-5; no definite D call. V lost 2 bases, J lost 3 bases, and 8 bases lay in between. Germline values: CDR1 KGHSH, CDR2 LQKENI. CDR3 length equals 14 residues. The CDR3 DNA sequence: TGTGCCAGCTCACCAGGGCAGTCCAATCAGCCCCAGCATTTT. Protein: CASSPGQSNQPQHF.

The chain joins TRBV9 to TRBJ2-6; D perhaps matches TRBD1 (6 bases). This CDR3 has 15 residues. Germline V CDR1 and CDR2: SGDLS, YYNGEE. Trimming left V 7 bases short and J 2 bases short, with 13 bases between. The CDR3 loop reads CASEGRGTGANVLTF. The CDR3 coding sequence is TGTGCCAGCGAGGGCAGGGGCACTGGGGCCAACGTCCTGACTTTC.

V gene TRBV20-1 combines with J gene TRBJ1-2, with 9 bases matching TRBD1. There are 11 residues in the CDR3. Germline CDR1 DFQATT, CDR2 SNEGSKA (reference sequence). The CDR3 nucleotides read TGCAGCCCGACAGGGGGAAGCGACTACACCTTC. Translating gives CSPTGGSDYTF.

This chain connects TRBV27 to TRBJ1-2; 7 nucleotides agree with TRBD1. Germline-derived CDR1 and CDR2 are MNHEY and SMNVEV (reference sequence). The CDR3 contains 15 residues. The trim removed 3 bases at V and 6 bases at J, leaving 10 bases unmatched. The CDR3 region is CASSFWRQGVDGYTF. CDR3 nucleotides: TGTGCCAGCAGTTTTTGGCGGCAGGGGGTGGATGGCTACACCTTC.

The chain has TRBV29-1 and TRBJ2-1; D may be TRBD1 (6 bases). V gave up 4 bases and J gave up 4 bases, with 11 bases separating them. The germline V gene has CDR1 SQVTM and CDR2 ANQGSEA. CDR3 length: 13 amino acids. The CDR3 protein is CSVVGGTYNEQFF. CDR3 DNA sequence: TGCAGCGTTGTAGGGGGTACGTACAATGAGCAGTTCTTC.

The rearrangement links TRBV28 to TRBJ2-7; 9 bases agree with TRBD1. CDR1 MDHEN and CDR2 SYDVKM come from the germline V gene. V was clipped by 7 bases and J by 6 bases; unmatched bases: 7. This CDR3 has 13 amino acids. In DNA form, the CDR3 reads TGTGCCAGCAAGCCGGGACAGGGTGGCGAGCAGTACTTC. Amino acids: CASKPGQGGEQYF.

This chain joins TRBV5-1 and TRBJ2-5; 7 nucleotides line up with TRBD2. From germline, CDR1 is SGHRS and CDR2 YFSETQ. The CDR3 consists of 13 residues. The J segment lost 4 bases and the V segment lost 5 bases, leaving 5 bases of the junction unmatched. CDR3 DNA: TGCGCCAGCAGGATGGGAGGGGCAGAGACCCAGTACTTC. Its translation: CASRMGGAETQYF.

The CDR3 coding sequence is TGTGCCACCAGCACGGACAGAGCCTACGAGCAGTACTTC. Its protein product is CATSTDRAYEQYF. This chain uses TRBV15 with TRBJ2-7; D might be TRBD1 (6 bases). V was cut by 4 bases and J by 2 bases, with 9 bases left in between. CDR1 LNHNV and CDR2 YYDKDF come from the germline V gene (reference sequence). CDR3 length: 13 residues.

The rearrangement links TRBV9 to TRBJ2-1, with D possibly being TRBD2 (6 bases). The CDR3 extends over 14 amino acids. CDR1 is SGDLS and CDR2 is YYNGEE in the germline V gene. Deletions cut 2 bases from V and 6 bases from J, with 12 bases between. The CDR3 nucleotides read TGTGCCAGCAGCGTTCGGGGGATTGCCAATGAGCAGTTCTTC. Residues: CASSVRGIANEQFF.

Remarks on this clone: Germline is not matched at one junction end, which may reflect a read error. The chain uses TRBV7-9 and TRBJ2-1; 7 bases line up with TRBD1. There are 13 residues in the CDR3. CDR1 is SEHNR, CDR2 FQNEAQ, per germline (reference sequence). The CDR3 loop is CSSNGQAYNEQFF. The CDR3 DNA is TGTTCCAGCAACGGACAGGCCTACAATGAGCAGTTCTTC. The full variable domain, in which reference TRBV7-9 and TRBJ2-1 provide the parts outside the CDR3, is DTGVSQNPRHKITKRGQNVTFRCDPISEHNRLYWYRQTLGQGPEFLTYFQNEAQLEKSRLLSDRFSAERPKGSFSTLEIQRTEQGDSAMYLCSSNGQAYNEQFFGPGTRLTVL.

The chain carries TRBV9 and TRBJ1-6; a weak D match, TRBD1 (6 bases). In germline, CDR1 is SGDLS, CDR2 YYNGEE. The CDR3 is 16 residues long. V shed 0 bases and J shed 5 bases, with 12 bases lying between them. CDR3 sequence: CASSVGGGGNNSPLHF. The CDR3 nucleotides are TGTGCCAGCAGCGTAGGCGGGGGCGGAAATAATTCACCCCTCCACTTT.

The chain carries TRBV9 and TRBJ2-3, with 11 bases identical to TRBD2. J lost 2 bases, V lost 2 bases, and 4 bases had no gene match. Germline values: CDR1 SGDLS, CDR2 YYNGEE. The CDR3 consists of 16 residues. Here the CDR3 reads CASSVPLAGATDTQYF. The DNA for the CDR3 is TGTGCCAGCAGCGTCCCACTAGCGGGAGCCACAGATACGCAGTATTTT.

The gene calls are TRBV19 and TRBJ2-7; 7 bases map to TRBD1. In germline, CDR1 is LNHDA, CDR2 SQIVND (reference sequence). This CDR3 is built from 15 residues. V trimming: 6 bases; J trimming: 5 bases; junction bases outside the gene matches: 13. Written as DNA, the CDR3 is TGTGCCAGTAGCCCCAGACAGGGTCCCTTCGACGAGCAGTACTTC. Amino acid sequence: CASSPRQGPFDEQYF.

The rearrangement joins TRBV5-1 to TRBJ1-2; 7 nucleotides align to TRBD1. In germline, CDR1 is SGHRS, CDR2 YFSETQ. The CDR3 totals 14 residues. Trimming removed 2 bases from V and 6 bases from J; junction bases left unmatched: 7. CDR3 in DNA: TGCGCCAGCAGCTTCGGGACAGAGAGAGATGGCTACACCTTC. Translation: CASSFGTERDGYTF.

The chain recombines TRBV5-1 with TRBJ1-3, with D unclear. The germline gives CDR1 SGHRS, CDR2 YFSETQ. V was trimmed by 4 bases and J by 1 base, leaving 9 bases between them. CDR3 length: 14 residues. The CDR3 loop reads CASSPGLSGNTIYF. DNA of the CDR3: TGCGCCAGCAGCCCCGGACTTTCTGGAAACACCATATATTTT. The full variable domain, with the rest looked up from reference TRBV5-1 and TRBJ1-3, is KAGVTQTPRYLIKTRGQQVTLSCSPISGHRSVSWYQQTPGQGLQFLFEYFSETQRNKGNFPGRFSGRQFSNSRSEMNVSTLELGDSALYLCASSPGLSGNTIYFGEGSWLTVV.

The genes are TRBV7-6 and TRBJ1-1; unclear D gene. V lost 8 bases and J lost 6, with 16 bases in between. Germline lookup yields CDR1 SGHVS and CDR2 FNYEAQ. The CDR3 sequence is 13 residues long. CDR3 bases: TGTGCCAGCCGGAAGATAACAGACCCTGAAGCTTTCTTT. This codes for CASRKITDPEAFF.

The V call is TRBV10-2, the J call TRBJ1-2; D gene ambiguous. This CDR3 is 13 amino acids long. Per the germline V gene, CDR1 is WSHSY and CDR2 is SAAADI. V was clipped by 7 bases and J by 7 bases, with 16 bases between them. The CDR3 loop is CASTQSESGGYTF. The CDR3 DNA reads as TGCGCCAGCACCCAATCTGAGTCAGGTGGCTACACCTTC.

The chain employs TRBV7-2 and TRBJ2-3, with TRBD2 matching 12 bases. CDR1 and CDR2 from the germline V gene are SGHTA and FQGNSA. After removal of 6 bases from V and 4 bases from J, the junction contained 5 bases not matched to a gene. The CDR3 sequence is 15 residues long. The CDR3 reads CASRLAGGPADTQYF. The CDR3 bases are TGTGCCAGCAGGCTAGCGGGAGGGCCAGCAGATACGCAGTATTTT.

This rearrangement joins TRBV7-2 to TRBJ2-2; 7 bases are a match to TRBD2. The V and J ends lost 3 bases and 6 bases, in that order; junction bases with no gene match: 4. The length of the CDR3 is 14 residues. Per germline, CDR1 SGHTA and CDR2 FQGNSA. The CDR3 DNA follows: TGTGCCAGCAGCTTTAGTACTAGCGCCGGGGAGCTGTTTTTT. It is translated as CASSFSTSAGELFF.

The J gene is TRBJ1-1, the V gene TRBV5-4, with D perhaps matching TRBD1 (5 bases). Trimming removed 0 bases at V and 5 bases at J, with 17 bases between. The CDR3 length is 16 residues. CDR1 and CDR2 (germline): SGHNT, YYREEE (reference sequence). CDR3 region: CASSLAGAGFITEAFF. For the CDR3, the DNA is TGTGCCAGCAGCTTGGCTGGGGCGGGGTTCATTACTGAAGCTTTCTTT.

This chain joins TRBV6-1 and TRBJ1-1; no firm D call. V lost 1 base to trimming and J lost 1 base, with 7 bases between them. This CDR3 is built from 14 residues. The germline V gene encodes CDR1 MNHNS and CDR2 SASEGT. The CDR3 sequence: CASSEEPENTEAFF. CDR3 nucleotides: TGTGCCAGCAGTGAAGAGCCTGAGAACACTGAAGCTTTCTTT.

This clone was counted a few times. The rearrangement uses TRBV18 and TRBJ1-2; TRBD1 matches at 8 bases. CDR1 KGHSH and CDR2 LQKENI come from the germline V gene. This CDR3 region has 14 residues. The ends lost 2 bases at V and 6 bases at J; junction bases unmatched: 5. The CDR3 sequence: CASSPDRGGDGYTF. As DNA, the CDR3 is TGTGCCAGCTCACCAGACAGGGGAGGGGATGGCTACACCTTC.